The 16 T cell receptor beta chains presented below share a single source sample, sequenced in a study of response to subunit inactivated influenza vaccine. TCRdb reprocessed the RT-PCR reads via MiXCR and lists one record per CDR3 protein. The table has more than 600,000 distinct CDR3 sequences, about 18% seen once; the top ten hold roughly a tenth. Sequences were derived from PBMCs from blood, sampled less than 6 days after vaccination. The source of these receptors is a man aged 50-60 years who received an inactivated influenza vaccine.

The sample holds a few counts of this clonotype. This rearrangement joins TRBV20-1 to TRBJ1-3; possible D gene TRBD1, 5 bases. V lost 5 bases, J lost 0 bases, and 11 bases lay in between. This CDR3 is built from 14 residues. Germline V gene sequence: CDR1 DFQATT, CDR2 SNEGSKA (reference sequence). CDR3 residues: CSAGALDSGNTIYF. DNA of the CDR3: TGCAGTGCTGGGGCACTCGACTCTGGAAACACCATATATTTT.

The CDR3 nucleotides are TGTGCCAGCAGTTACTCGGACGCCGCGGAGCAGTTCTTC. Protein sequence: CASSYSDAAEQFF. This chain joins TRBV6-2 or TRBV6-3 and TRBJ2-1; D is uncertain. The CDR3 is 13 residues long. Trimming cost V 0 bases and J 10 bases, with 10 bases left between them. CDR1 is MNHEY and CDR2 is SVGEGT in the germline V gene.

The rearrangement links TRBV29-1 to TRBJ2-1; TRBD1 matches 7 bases. The CDR3 contains 12 residues. V shed 6 bases and J 7 bases; nucleotides not matched to a gene: 6. CDR1 and CDR2 (germline): SQVTM, ANQGSEA. This chain's CDR3 is CSVKDRWNEQFF. The CDR3 nucleotides are TGCAGCGTCAAGGACAGGTGGAATGAGCAGTTCTTC.

This CDR3 is CASSPPPGLAGDKPPPLNNEQFF. CDR3 nucleotides: TGTGCCAGCAGTCCCCCACCCGGACTAGCGGGGGACAAACCCCCCCCACTAAACAATGAGCAGTTCTTC. V is TRBV7-2 and J is TRBJ2-1, with TRBD2 matching over 13 bases. Germline V gene sequence: CDR1 SGHTA, CDR2 FQGNSA. This CDR3 is 23 amino acids long. V shed 6 bases, J shed 5 bases, and the junction held 28 bases outside the gene matches.

This clonotype showed up many times. This chain connects TRBV20-1 to TRBJ1-1; perhaps TRBD1 as D (5 bases). The germline V gene encodes CDR1 DFQATT and CDR2 SNEGSKA (reference sequence). V was pared by 1 base and J by 0 bases, with 9 bases between. This CDR3 spans 14 amino acids. This CDR3 reads CSARVGAMNTEAFF. As DNA, the CDR3 is TGCAGTGCTAGAGTTGGGGCGATGAACACTGAAGCTTTCTTT.

This clonotype has just a few counts. V gene TRBV3-1 combines with J gene TRBJ2-5, with 8 bases identical to TRBD2. Germline CDR1 is LGHDT and CDR2 is YNNKEL (reference sequence). Losses at the gene ends were 6 bases for V and 2 bases for J; bases not matched to a gene: 8. The CDR3 consists of 15 residues. CDR3 in amino acids: CASSPGRAIQETQYF. The CDR3 nucleotides read TGTGCCAGCAGTCCCGGGAGGGCCATACAAGAGACCCAGTACTTC.

This clonotype turned up a few times. This sequence joins TRBV20-1 and TRBJ2-7, with TRBD2 matching 11 bases. The CDR3 covers 15 residues. The V segment lost 3 bases and the J segment 4 bases; nucleotides outside the gene matches: 8. The V gene's germline CDR1 is DFQATT and CDR2 SNEGSKA (reference sequence). CDR3 loop: CSASGTSGAWYEQYF. CDR3 nucleotide sequence: TGCAGTGCTAGTGGGACTAGCGGCGCATGGTACGAGCAGTACTTC.

The genes are TRBV10-3 and TRBJ2-2, with D perhaps matching TRBD1 or TRBD2 (5 bases each). The CDR3 spans 13 residues. Trimming stripped 10 bases from V and 5 bases from J, with 14 bases between. Per germline, CDR1 ENHRY and CDR2 SYGVKD. CDR3 coding DNA: TGTGCCACCGCCGGGACCAAGACCGGGGAGCTGTTTTTT. Amino acid sequence: CATAGTKTGELFF.

CDR3 coding DNA: TGCAGTGCTAGAGACCCCGCGGTGGACTCCTACGAGCAGTACTTC. Protein product: CSARDPAVDSYEQYF. The rearrangement joins TRBV20-1 to TRBJ2-7, with D unresolved. Trimming stripped 0 bases from V and 0 bases from J, with 12 bases between. CDR3 length: 15 residues. Germline CDR1 is DFQATT and CDR2 is SNEGSKA (reference sequence).

This clonotype was seen a few times. V and J are TRBV15 and TRBJ2-3; TRBD2 matches 10 bases. Germline CDR1 and CDR2: LNHNV and YYDKDF (reference sequence). J lost 9 bases, V lost 3 bases, and 6 bases had no gene match. The CDR3 totals 14 residues. The CDR3 DNA sequence: TGTGCCACCAGCAGGCCTACTAGCGGGACGACGCAGTATTTT. This encodes CATSRPTSGTTQYF.

This clonotype has only a few counts. J is TRBJ2-5 and V is TRBV24-1; 10 nucleotides match TRBD1. V trimming: 2 bases; J trimming: 5 bases; junction bases outside the gene matches: 10. The CDR3 runs 17 residues. The germline CDR1 and CDR2 sequences are KGHDR and SFDVKD. The CDR3 DNA reads as TGTGCCACCAGTGATTCGTCGGGGACAGGGGCCTGGGAGACCCAGTACTTC. It translates to CATSDSSGTGAWETQYF.

J is TRBJ2-7 and V is TRBV7-2; tentatively, D is TRBD2 (6 bases). Germline CDR1 is SGHTA and CDR2 is FQGNSA. This CDR3 region has 16 residues. V was clipped by 1 base and J by 1 base, with 14 bases between them. The CDR3 DNA reads TGTGCCAGCAGCTTAGGGTTTTTTAGCGGATCCTACGAGCAGTACTTC. It codes for CASSLGFFSGSYEQYF.

The genes are TRBV12-3 or TRBV12-4 and TRBJ1-5; TRBD1 aligns across 7 bases. The CDR3 sequence is 16 residues long. With V trimmed by 6 bases and J by 6 bases, 14 bases remained unmatched. As DNA, the CDR3 is TGTGCCAGCAGCCCCTCTACACAGGGGAGCTCTCAGCCCCAGCATTTT. Translation: CASSPSTQGSSQPQHF.

V and J are TRBV7-2 and TRBJ2-3; no clear D. V dropped 5 bases and J dropped 5 bases, with 17 bases sitting between them. Per germline, CDR1 SGHTA and CDR2 FQGNSA. The CDR3 is made up of 15 amino acids. The CDR3 bases are TGTGCCAGCAGCCCCGCGAGCTTGATTGGAGATACGCAGTATTTT. The encoded protein is CASSPASLIGDTQYF.

The chain links TRBV7-2 to TRBJ2-1, with D possibly matching TRBD2 (5 bases). Per germline, CDR1 SGHTA and CDR2 FQGNSA. The V end was cut by 2 bases, the J end by 6 bases, with 11 bases between. The CDR3 contains 14 residues. CDR3 nucleotides: TGTGCCAGCAGCTTAAGGACTCCCATCAATGAGCAGTTCTTC. It encodes CASSLRTPINEQFF.

This clonotype was observed a handful of times. The chain has TRBV20-1 and TRBJ2-3; TRBD2 agrees at 11 bases. Germline V gene lookup returns CDR1 DFQATT and CDR2 SNEGSKA (reference sequence). Trimming took 0 bases from V and 0 from J; bases not matched to a gene: 8. CDR3 length: 18 residues. The CDR3 is CSARDSRLAGPSTDTQYF. As DNA, the CDR3 is TGCAGTGCTAGAGATTCCCGACTAGCGGGACCTAGCACAGATACGCAGTATTTT.